Each of the 5 T cell receptor beta chains below was sequenced from the same sample in a study of blood T cell repertoires in COVID-19. Repertoires were generated with immunoSEQ multiplex PCR, while TCRdb's copy carries only in-frame clones and drops some. Found here are under 100,000 clones, 89% of them singletons; the top ten hold 4.5% to 6.5%. The sample was peripheral blood. These receptor sequences come from a man aged 60 to 75 with COVID-19, enrolled during active disease.

This chain joins TRBV28 and TRBJ1-1; D not certain. Germline-derived CDR1 and CDR2 are MDHEN and SYDVKM. This CDR3 is built from 14 residues. The ends were cut back, 3 bases at V and 1 base at J, with 9 bases in the middle. The CDR3 spells CASSFHRRNTEAFF. The DNA for the CDR3 is TGTGCCAGCAGTTTCCACAGAAGGAACACTGAAGCTTTCTTT.

In its sample, this clone was seen a few times. The CDR3 sequence: CATSDRTGPRLGNEQFF. CDR3 coding DNA: TGTGCCACCAGTGACCGGACAGGACCTCGTCTTGGGAATGAGCAGTTCTTC. The chain employs TRBV24-1 and TRBJ2-1; 7 positions match TRBD1. CDR1 is KGHDR, CDR2 SFDVKD, per germline. After removal of 4 bases from V and 7 bases from J, the junction contained 15 bases not matched to a gene. The CDR3 sequence is 17 residues long.

This clone was counted only a few times. The V gene is TRBV7-8, the J gene TRBJ2-7; D unclear. Germline V gene lookup returns CDR1 SGHVS and CDR2 FQNEAQ. The CDR3 covers 13 residues. V lost 1 base to trimming and J lost 3 bases, with 7 bases between them. The CDR3 bases are TGTGCCAGCAGCTTAGGGTCTAACTACGAGCAGTACTTC. Its protein product is CASSLGSNYEQYF.

The gene calls are TRBV19 and TRBJ1-2, with D perhaps matching TRBD1 (6 bases). This CDR3 is 13 amino acids long. Germline V CDR1 and CDR2: LNHDA, SQIVND (reference sequence). V was trimmed by 3 bases and J by 7 bases, leaving 12 bases between them. CDR3 in DNA: TGTGCCAGTAGTATTTCAGGGGTAGGTGGCTACACCTTC. Its protein is CASSISGVGGYTF.

V and J are TRBV6-5 and TRBJ1-2; 7 bases match TRBD1. The germline V gene has CDR1 MNHEY and CDR2 SVGAGI. V lost 4 bases to trimming and J lost 8 bases; unmatched junction nucleotides: 7. The CDR3 spans 13 residues. CDR3 coding DNA: TGTGCCAGCAGTTCGAACCAGGGGGACGGCTACACCTTC. Translated: CASSSNQGDGYTF.